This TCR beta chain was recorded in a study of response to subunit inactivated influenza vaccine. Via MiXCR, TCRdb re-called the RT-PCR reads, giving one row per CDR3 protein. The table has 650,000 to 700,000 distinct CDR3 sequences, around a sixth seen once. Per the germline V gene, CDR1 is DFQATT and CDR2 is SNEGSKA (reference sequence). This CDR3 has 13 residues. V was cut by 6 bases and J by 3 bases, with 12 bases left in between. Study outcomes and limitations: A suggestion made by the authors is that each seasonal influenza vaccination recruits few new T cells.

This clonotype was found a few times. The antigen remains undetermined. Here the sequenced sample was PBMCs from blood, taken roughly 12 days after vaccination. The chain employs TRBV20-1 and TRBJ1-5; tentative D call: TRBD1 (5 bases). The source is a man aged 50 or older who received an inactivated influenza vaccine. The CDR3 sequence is CSALGQYNQPQHF. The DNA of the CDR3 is TGCAGTGCACTGGGGCAGTACAATCAGCCCCAGCATTTT.